What follows are 26 T cell receptor beta chains derived from one specimen sequenced in a study of T cells in localized non-small cell lung cancer. TCRdb keeps only in-frame clones here, not all; method: immunoSEQ multiplex PCR. The sample lists 40,000 to 60,000 clones, approximately 86% occurring once. The sequenced sample was PBMCs, obtained before any cancer treatment. The receptors shown here come from a female donor with stage II lung adenocarcinoma.

V is TRBV5-6 and J is TRBJ1-1; 7 bases are shared with TRBD1. The CDR3 runs 14 residues. The V gene end was trimmed by 4 bases and the J gene end by 4 bases; junction bases not matched to a gene: 7. Germline V CDR1 and CDR2: SGHDT, YYEEEE. Here the CDR3 DNA reads TGTGCCAGCAGCCGTAGGACAGGAATCACTGAAGCTTTCTTT. Its translation is CASSRRTGITEAFF. The variable domain in full, with the rest retrieved from reference TRBV5-6 and TRBJ1-1, is DAGVTQSPTHLIKTRGQQVTLRCSPKSGHDTVSWYQQALGQGPQFIFQYYEEEERQRGNFPDRFSGHQFPNYSSELNVNALLLGDSALYLCASSRRTGITEAFFGQGTRLTVV.

The V and J genes are TRBV5-4 and TRBJ1-1; no reliable D call. Per germline, CDR1 SGHNT and CDR2 YYREEE (reference sequence). The V gene lost 2 bases and the J gene lost 1 base, with 12 bases spanning the gap. The CDR3 is 15 residues long. The CDR3 sequence: CASSFNAGSNTEAFF. The DNA of the CDR3 is TGTGCCAGCAGCTTCAATGCGGGGTCGAACACTGAAGCTTTCTTT.

The rearrangement joins TRBV7-6 to TRBJ2-2; 12 nucleotides align to TRBD2. From germline, CDR1 is SGHVS and CDR2 FNYEAQ. Unmatched junction bases numbered 1, after V lost 1 base and J lost 4 bases. The CDR3 extends over 16 amino acids. The chain's CDR3 is CASSLGLAGATGELFF. In DNA form, the CDR3 reads TGTGCCAGCAGCTTAGGACTAGCGGGGGCCACCGGGGAGCTGTTTTTT.

V is TRBV2 and J is TRBJ1-2; TRBD1 is a possible D gene (5 bases). Germline lookup yields CDR1 SNHLY and CDR2 FYNNEI. CDR3 length equals 15 residues. V dropped 7 bases and J dropped 10 bases, with 25 bases sitting between them. The DNA of the CDR3 is TGTGCCAGCAAACAGGCCGGGATTGGATCTAGGTTCTACACCTTC. Its translation is CASKQAGIGSRFYTF. The entire variable domain, with the rest obtained from reference TRBV2 and TRBJ1-2, is as follows: EPEVTQTPSHQVTQMGQEVILRCVPISNHLYFYWYRQILGQKVEFLVSFYNNEISEKSEIFDDQFSVERPDGSNFTLKIRSTKLEDSAMYFCASKQAGIGSRFYTFGSGTRLTVV.

The CDR3 spells CASRGSGGDFSSTDTQYF. The CDR3 DNA is TGCGCCAGCAGAGGTAGCGGGGGAGATTTTTCTAGCACAGATACGCAGTATTTT. V gene TRBV5-1 combines with J gene TRBJ2-3; 9 positions match TRBD2. Germline CDR1 is SGHRS and CDR2 is YFSETQ. J gave up 0 bases and V 5 bases, and 13 bases lay outside the gene matches. The length of the CDR3 is 18 residues.

The V call is TRBV6-1, the J call TRBJ2-2, with D possibly being TRBD2 (6 bases). Deletions cut 4 bases from V and 4 bases from J, with 13 bases between. CDR1 MNHNS and CDR2 SASEGT come from the germline V gene. The CDR3 loop spans 15 amino acids. CDR3 region: CASSVTRPGTGELFF. The CDR3, as DNA: TGTGCCAGCAGTGTGACTAGACCGGGCACCGGGGAGCTGTTTTTT.

The rearrangement uses TRBV2 and TRBJ1-6; D is undetermined. The CDR3 runs to 15 residues. Germline lookup yields CDR1 SNHLY and CDR2 FYNNEI. Trimming pared 2 bases from V and 2 bases from J, leaving 7 bases between. This CDR3 reads CASSERQPYNSPLHF. As DNA, the CDR3 is TGTGCCAGCAGTGAACGGCAGCCCTATAATTCACCCCTCCACTTT.

This CDR3 reads CAKGRVKAYEQYF. CDR3 nucleotide sequence: TGTGCCAAGGGGAGGGTAAAGGCCTACGAGCAGTACTTC. The V call is TRBV19, the J call TRBJ2-7; 7 nucleotides match TRBD2. With V trimmed by 10 bases and J by 2 bases, 8 bases remained unmatched. The CDR3 has 13 amino acids. CDR1 LNHDA and CDR2 SQIVND come from the germline V gene (reference sequence).

The chain employs TRBV27 and TRBJ1-2, with D perhaps TRBD1 (5 bases). Per germline, CDR1 MNHEY and CDR2 SMNVEV (reference sequence). This CDR3 comprises 14 residues. V lost 0 bases to trimming and J lost 6 bases, with 11 bases between them. CDR3 amino acids: CASSLSGDIDGYTF. The CDR3 DNA reads as TGTGCCAGCAGTTTATCGGGGGATATCGATGGCTACACCTTC.

This clone occurred once. The gene calls are TRBV5-1 and TRBJ1-2; 7 nucleotides match TRBD1. Germline CDR1 is SGHRS and CDR2 is YFSETQ. This CDR3 comprises 16 residues. V lost 0 bases to trimming and J lost 2 bases; unmatched junction nucleotides: 7. This chain's CDR3 is CASSLATGLLNYGYTF. The CDR3 DNA reads TGCGCCAGCAGCTTGGCGACAGGGCTTTTAAACTATGGCTACACCTTC.

The chain carries TRBV7-2 and TRBJ1-1; D unclear. From germline, CDR1 is SGHTA and CDR2 FQGNSA. V lost 3 bases and J 1 base, leaving 6 bases between the germline ends. The CDR3 spans 13 residues. The CDR3: CASSFAGNTEAFF. Here the CDR3 DNA reads TGTGCCAGCAGCTTCGCGGGGAACACTGAAGCTTTCTTT.

The chain is built from TRBV6-1 and TRBJ1-1, with a tentative D call TRBD1 (6 bases). Germline loops: CDR1 MNHNS, CDR2 SASEGT. The V end was cut by 3 bases, the J end by 7 bases, with 6 bases between. CDR3 length equals 11 residues. CDR3 bases: TGTGCCAGCAGTGACAGGGGTGAAGCTTTCTTT. As protein: CASSDRGEAFF.

The V gene is TRBV7-6, the J gene TRBJ2-1, with D unclear. CDR1 SGHVS and CDR2 FNYEAQ come from the germline V gene. The V end was cut by 2 bases, the J end by 6 bases, with 11 bases between. CDR3 length: 14 residues. The CDR3 DNA follows: TGTGCCAGCAGCTTATCGTTCAAAAGCAATGAGCAGTTCTTC. It translates to CASSLSFKSNEQFF.

V and J are TRBV2 and TRBJ1-5; D gene unclear. Germline V gene sequence: CDR1 SNHLY, CDR2 FYNNEI. The CDR3 runs to 14 residues. V dropped 4 bases and J dropped 0 bases, with 7 bases sitting between them. CDR3 sequence: CASSGLNSNQPQHF. The DNA for the CDR3 is TGTGCCAGCAGTGGGCTCAATAGCAATCAGCCCCAGCATTTT.

The chain is built from TRBV5-5 and TRBJ1-4; D remains ambiguous. Germline V gene data show CDR1 as SGHKS and CDR2 as YYEKEE (reference sequence). The CDR3 spans 16 residues. The ends were cut back, 4 bases at V and 2 bases at J, with 15 bases in the middle. The CDR3 reads CASSLAPRLTNEKLFF. The CDR3 nucleotides read TGTGCCAGCAGCCTAGCCCCGCGTCTGACTAATGAAAAACTGTTTTTT.

This clone has just one count. The chain employs TRBV6-1 and TRBJ2-7, with 10 bases identical to TRBD1. The CDR3 loop spans 20 amino acids. J gave up 0 bases and V 4 bases, and 18 bases lay outside the gene matches. Germline V gives CDR1 MNHNS, CDR2 SASEGT. The chain's CDR3 is CASSVGRDRGFPDRSYEQYF. The DNA of the CDR3 is TGTGCCAGCAGTGTTGGCCGGGACAGGGGTTTCCCTGACCGCTCCTACGAGCAGTACTTC.

The sample holds one count of this clone. This chain links TRBV27 with TRBJ2-7; D might be TRBD2 (6 bases). Trimming pared 4 bases from V and 1 base from J, leaving 14 bases between. Germline CDR1 and CDR2: MNHEY and SMNVEV (reference sequence). This CDR3 spans 15 amino acids. The CDR3 protein is CASSSAGLGSYEQYF. The CDR3 nucleotides read TGTGCCAGCAGTTCCGCGGGGCTCGGGTCCTACGAGCAGTACTTC.

V gene TRBV2 combines with J gene TRBJ2-4; a weak D match, TRBD1 (5 bases). The CDR3 runs to 13 residues. Per germline, CDR1 SNHLY and CDR2 FYNNEI. V was pared by 8 bases and J by 7 bases, with 15 bases between. CDR3 DNA: TGTGCCAGCGGCAGGGAAATCGGGAACATTCAGTACTTC. Protein: CASGREIGNIQYF.

The chain links TRBV14 to TRBJ1-2; D not certain. The CDR3 length is 13 residues. Germline CDR1 is SGHDN and CDR2 is FVKESK. Trimming shortened V by 1 base and J by 0 bases, and 3 bases separated the two germline ends. As DNA, the CDR3 is TGTGCCAGCAGCCAAGCGTCTAACTATGGCTACACCTTC. This encodes CASSQASNYGYTF.

The chain links TRBV6-5 to TRBJ1-6; unclear D gene. Trimming took off 0 bases at V and 5 bases at J, with 11 bases between the two ends. The CDR3 covers 16 residues. The germline gives CDR1 MNHEY, CDR2 SVGAGI. CDR3 sequence reads: CASSYSYQINNSPLHF. As DNA, the CDR3 is TGTGCCAGCAGTTACTCGTATCAGATAAATAATTCACCCCTCCACTTT.

This chain links TRBV9 with TRBJ1-2, with TRBD1 matching 7 bases. The CDR3 covers 15 residues. Per the germline V gene, CDR1 is SGDLS and CDR2 is YYNGEE. The V and J ends lost 3 bases and 3 bases, in that order; junction bases with no gene match: 8. Here the CDR3 DNA reads TGTGCCAGCAGCGCGCGGACAGGAGCCGACTATGGCTACACCTTC. Its protein product is CASSARTGADYGYTF. Supplemented by reference TRBV9 and TRBJ1-2, the full variable domain reads DSGVTQTPKHLITATGQRVTLRCSPRSGDLSVYWYQQSLDQGLQFLIQYYNGEERAKGNILERFSAQQFPDLHSELNLSSLELGDSALYFCASSARTGADYGYTFGSGTRLTVV.

V is TRBV5-1 and J is TRBJ1-4, with D uncertain. CDR1 is SGHRS and CDR2 is YFSETQ in the germline V gene. Trimming shortened V by 4 bases and J by 5 bases, and 15 bases separated the two germline ends. The CDR3 has 15 residues. CDR3 protein: CASSPLVGENEKLFF. The DNA for the CDR3 is TGCGCCAGCAGCCCCCTGGTCGGGGAAAATGAAAAACTGTTTTTT.

This chain uses TRBV5-4 with TRBJ1-1, with D perhaps TRBD1 (5 bases). CDR3 length: 14 residues. In germline, CDR1 is SGHNT, CDR2 YYREEE (reference sequence). Trimming removed 4 bases from V and 0 bases from J, with 10 bases in between. In nucleotides, the CDR3 is TGTGCCAGCAGCGAAGGACACCTGAACACTGAAGCTTTCTTT. Translation gives CASSEGHLNTEAFF.

The chain employs TRBV29-1 and TRBJ1-1; D may be TRBD1 (6 bases). Germline V gene lookup returns CDR1 SQVTM and CDR2 ANQGSEA. This CDR3 region has 14 residues. V was pared by 2 bases and J by 0 bases, with 10 bases between. This CDR3 reads CSVERAGVNTEAFF. The CDR3 DNA reads as TGCAGCGTTGAAAGGGCAGGGGTGAACACTGAAGCTTTCTTT.

This CDR3 is CASSLSQANTGELFF. The DNA of the CDR3 is TGCGCCAGCAGCTTGAGCCAGGCGAACACCGGGGAGCTGTTTTTT. The chain has TRBV5-1 and TRBJ2-2; the D is unclear. The V gene's germline CDR1 is SGHRS and CDR2 YFSETQ. There are 15 residues in the CDR3. Trimming removed 1 base from V and 0 bases from J, with 7 bases in between.

This chain joins TRBV6-5 and TRBJ1-4, with 8 bases lining up with TRBD1. V lost 8 bases and J lost 10; bases outside the gene matches: 12. Per the germline V gene, CDR1 is MNHEY and CDR2 is SVGAGI. This CDR3 region has 14 residues. CDR3 in DNA: TGTGCCAGCGGACCCCGCCCAGGGGGCGGAAAACTGTTTTTT. It codes for CASGPRPGGGKLFF.